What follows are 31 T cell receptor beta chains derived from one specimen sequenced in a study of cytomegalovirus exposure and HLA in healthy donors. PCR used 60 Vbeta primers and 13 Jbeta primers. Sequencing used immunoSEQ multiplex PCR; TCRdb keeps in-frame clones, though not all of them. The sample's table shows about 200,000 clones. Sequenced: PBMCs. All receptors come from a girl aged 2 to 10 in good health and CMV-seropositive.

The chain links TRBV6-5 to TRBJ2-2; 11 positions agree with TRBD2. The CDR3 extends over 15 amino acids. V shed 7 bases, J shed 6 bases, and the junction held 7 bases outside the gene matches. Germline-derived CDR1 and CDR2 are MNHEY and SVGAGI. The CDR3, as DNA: TGTGCCAGCATTCAGACTAGCGGGACGGCCGGGGAGCTGTTTTTT. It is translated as CASIQTSGTAGELFF.

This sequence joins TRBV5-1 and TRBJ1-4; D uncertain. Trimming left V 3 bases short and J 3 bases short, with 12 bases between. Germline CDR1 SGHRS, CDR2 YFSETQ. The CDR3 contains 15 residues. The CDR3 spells CASSSGPAANEKLFF. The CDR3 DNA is TGCGCCAGCAGCTCTGGTCCGGCGGCTAATGAAAAACTGTTTTTT.

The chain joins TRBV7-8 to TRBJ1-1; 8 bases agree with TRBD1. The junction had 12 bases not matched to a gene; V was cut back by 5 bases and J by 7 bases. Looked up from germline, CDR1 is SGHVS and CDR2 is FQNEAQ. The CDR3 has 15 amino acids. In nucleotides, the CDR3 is TGTGCCAGCAGCCCCCGACAGGGGACAAGCGATGAAGCTTTCTTT. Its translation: CASSPRQGTSDEAFF.

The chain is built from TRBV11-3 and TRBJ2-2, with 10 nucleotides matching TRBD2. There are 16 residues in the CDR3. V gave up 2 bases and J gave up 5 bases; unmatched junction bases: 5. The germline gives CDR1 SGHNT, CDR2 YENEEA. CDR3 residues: CASSLLAGDSTGELFF. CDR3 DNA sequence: TGTGCCAGCAGCTTACTAGCGGGAGATAGTACCGGGGAGCTGTTTTTT.

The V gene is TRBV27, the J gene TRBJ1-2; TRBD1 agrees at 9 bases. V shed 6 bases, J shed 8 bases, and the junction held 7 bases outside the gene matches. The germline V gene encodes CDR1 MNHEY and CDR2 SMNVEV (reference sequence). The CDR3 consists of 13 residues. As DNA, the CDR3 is TGTGCCAGCAGGGAAACAGGGGGCGAGGGCTACACCTTC. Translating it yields CASRETGGEGYTF.

The CDR3 nucleotides read TGTGCCAGCAGCTATAGTAAAATCCCGAGGAGCTATGGCTACACCTTC. It translates to CASSYSKIPRSYGYTF. The chain carries TRBV7-9 and TRBJ1-2; no clear D. CDR1 is SEHNR, CDR2 FQNEAQ, per germline (reference sequence). The CDR3 is made up of 16 amino acids. V lost 4 bases and J lost 4, with 19 bases in between.

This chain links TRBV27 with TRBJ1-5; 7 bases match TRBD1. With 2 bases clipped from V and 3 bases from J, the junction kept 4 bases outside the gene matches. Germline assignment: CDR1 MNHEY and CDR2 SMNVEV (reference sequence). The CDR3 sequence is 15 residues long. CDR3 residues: CASSLIGTVNQPQHF. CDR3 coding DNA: TGTGCCAGCAGTTTAATCGGGACAGTCAATCAGCCCCAGCATTTT.

CDR3 region: CSASRLLANTEAFF. CDR3 in DNA: TGCAGCGCCTCCCGTCTGTTAGCTAACACTGAAGCTTTCTTT. The genes are TRBV29-1 and TRBJ1-1; no definite D call. Trimming shortened V by 7 bases and J by 2 bases, and 17 bases separated the two germline ends. Germline V gene data show CDR1 as SQVTM and CDR2 as ANQGSEA. The CDR3 totals 14 residues.

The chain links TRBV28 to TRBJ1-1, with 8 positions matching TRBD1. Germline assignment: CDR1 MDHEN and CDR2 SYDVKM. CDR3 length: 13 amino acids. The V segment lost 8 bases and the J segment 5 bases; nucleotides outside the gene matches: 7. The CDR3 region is CASRRTGRTEAFF. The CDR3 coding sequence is TGTGCCAGCCGTAGGACAGGGAGGACTGAAGCTTTCTTT.

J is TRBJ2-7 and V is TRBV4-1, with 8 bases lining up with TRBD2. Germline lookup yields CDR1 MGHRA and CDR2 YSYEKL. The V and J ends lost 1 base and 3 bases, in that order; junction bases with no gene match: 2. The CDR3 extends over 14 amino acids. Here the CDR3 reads CASSQAGGFYEQYF. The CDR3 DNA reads TGCGCCAGCAGCCAAGCGGGAGGGTTCTACGAGCAGTACTTC.

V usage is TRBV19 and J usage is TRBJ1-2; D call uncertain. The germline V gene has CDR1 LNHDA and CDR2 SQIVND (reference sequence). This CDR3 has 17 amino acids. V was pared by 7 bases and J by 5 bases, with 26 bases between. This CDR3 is CASTQRFLEVDFYGYTF. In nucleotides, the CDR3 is TGTGCCAGTACCCAAAGATTTCTGGAGGTCGACTTTTATGGCTACACCTTC.

As DNA, the CDR3 is TGTGCCAGCAGCTTAAATCCAGGAACCTACAATGAGCAGTTCTTC. Amino acid sequence: CASSLNPGTYNEQFF. The chain uses TRBV7-3 and TRBJ2-1; D gene uncertain. Per germline, CDR1 SGHTA and CDR2 FQGTGA. The CDR3 consists of 15 residues. Trimming stripped 1 base from V and 2 bases from J, with 9 bases between.

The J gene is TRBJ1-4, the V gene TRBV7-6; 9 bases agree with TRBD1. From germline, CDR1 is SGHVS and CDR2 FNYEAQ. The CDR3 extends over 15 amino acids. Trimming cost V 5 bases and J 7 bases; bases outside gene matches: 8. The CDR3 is CASSPLDRGGEKLFF. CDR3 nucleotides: TGTGCCAGCAGCCCACTGGACAGGGGAGGTGAAAAACTGTTTTTT. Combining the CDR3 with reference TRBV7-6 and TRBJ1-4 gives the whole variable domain GAGVSQSPRYKVTKRGQDVALRCDPISGHVSLYWYRQALGQGPEFLTYFNYEAQQDKSGLPNDRFSAERPEGSISTLTIQRTEQRDSAMYRCASSPLDRGGEKLFFGSGTQLSVL.

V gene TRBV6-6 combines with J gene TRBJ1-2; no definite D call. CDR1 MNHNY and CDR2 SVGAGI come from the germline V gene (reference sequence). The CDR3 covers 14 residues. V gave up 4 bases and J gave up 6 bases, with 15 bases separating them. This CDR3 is CASSSPDWSDGYTF. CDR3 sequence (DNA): TGTGCCAGCAGTTCTCCGGACTGGTCGGATGGCTACACCTTC.

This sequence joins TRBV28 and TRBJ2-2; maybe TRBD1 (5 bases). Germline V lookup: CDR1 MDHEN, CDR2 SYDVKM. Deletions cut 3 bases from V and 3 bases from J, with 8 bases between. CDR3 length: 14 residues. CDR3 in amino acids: CASSLAQDTGELFF. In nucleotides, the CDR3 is TGTGCCAGCAGTTTGGCACAGGACACCGGGGAGCTGTTTTTT.

The CDR3 DNA reads TGTGCCAGCAGTGCACTCCGGGACAGGGGGCAGTTGGGCAATCAGCCCCAGCATTTT. Translated, it gives CASSALRDRGQLGNQPQHF. V gene TRBV6-1 combines with J gene TRBJ1-5, with 12 positions matching TRBD1. The germline V gene has CDR1 MNHNS and CDR2 SASEGT. Losses at the gene ends were 4 bases for V and 2 bases for J; bases not matched to a gene: 12. This CDR3 is built from 19 residues.

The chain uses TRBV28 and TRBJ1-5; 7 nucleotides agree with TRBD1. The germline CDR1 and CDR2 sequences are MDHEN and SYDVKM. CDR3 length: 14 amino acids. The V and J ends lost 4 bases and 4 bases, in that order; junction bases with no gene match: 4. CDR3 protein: CASSYRGRNQPQHF. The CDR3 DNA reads TGTGCCAGCAGTTATAGGGGGCGGAATCAGCCCCAGCATTTT.

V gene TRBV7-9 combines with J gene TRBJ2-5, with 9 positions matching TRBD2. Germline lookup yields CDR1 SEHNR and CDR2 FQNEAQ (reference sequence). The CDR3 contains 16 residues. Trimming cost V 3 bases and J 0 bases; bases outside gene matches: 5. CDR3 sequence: CASSFGLAGNQETQYF. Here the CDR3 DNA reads TGTGCCAGCAGCTTTGGGCTAGCGGGAAACCAAGAGACCCAGTACTTC.

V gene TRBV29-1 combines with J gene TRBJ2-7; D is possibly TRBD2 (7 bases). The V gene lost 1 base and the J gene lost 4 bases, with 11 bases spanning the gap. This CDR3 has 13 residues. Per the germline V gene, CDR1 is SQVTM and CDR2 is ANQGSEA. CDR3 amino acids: CSVEGGGGYEQYF. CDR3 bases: TGCAGCGTTGAAGGGGGGGGCGGGTACGAGCAGTACTTC.

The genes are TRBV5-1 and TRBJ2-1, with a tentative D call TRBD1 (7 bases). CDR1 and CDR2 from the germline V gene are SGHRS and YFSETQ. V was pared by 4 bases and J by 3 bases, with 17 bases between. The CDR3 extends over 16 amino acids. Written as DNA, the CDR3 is TGCGCCAGCAGCCTCCGGGGGACAGCGATCTACAATGAGCAGTTCTTC. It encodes CASSLRGTAIYNEQFF.

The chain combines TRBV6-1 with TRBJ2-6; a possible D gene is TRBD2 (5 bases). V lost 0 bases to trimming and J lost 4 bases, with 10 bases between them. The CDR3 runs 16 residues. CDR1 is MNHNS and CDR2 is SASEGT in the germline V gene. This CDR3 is CASSEARRSGANVLTF. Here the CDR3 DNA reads TGTGCCAGCAGTGAAGCTCGGAGGTCCGGGGCCAACGTCCTGACTTTC.

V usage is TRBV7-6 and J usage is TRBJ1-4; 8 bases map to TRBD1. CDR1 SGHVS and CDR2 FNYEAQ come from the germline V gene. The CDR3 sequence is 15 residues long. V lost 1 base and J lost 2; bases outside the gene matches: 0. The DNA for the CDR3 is TGTGCCAGCAGCTTAGGGGACAGGACTAATGAAAAACTGTTTTTT. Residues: CASSLGDRTNEKLFF. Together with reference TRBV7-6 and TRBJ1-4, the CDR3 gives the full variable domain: GAGVSQSPRYKVTKRGQDVALRCDPISGHVSLYWYRQALGQGPEFLTYFNYEAQQDKSGLPNDRFSAERPEGSISTLTIQRTEQRDSAMYRCASSLGDRTNEKLFFGSGTQLSVL.

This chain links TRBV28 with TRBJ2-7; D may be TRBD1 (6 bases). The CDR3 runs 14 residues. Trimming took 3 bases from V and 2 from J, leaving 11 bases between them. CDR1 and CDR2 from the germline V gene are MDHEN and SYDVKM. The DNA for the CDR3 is TGTGCCAGCAGTTTCTTGGACAGACCCTACGAGCAGTACTTC. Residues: CASSFLDRPYEQYF.

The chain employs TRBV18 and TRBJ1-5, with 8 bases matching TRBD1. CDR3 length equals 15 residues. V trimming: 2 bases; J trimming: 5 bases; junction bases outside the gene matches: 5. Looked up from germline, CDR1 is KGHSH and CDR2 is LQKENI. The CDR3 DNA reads TGTGCCAGCTCACCAGCGACAGGGGAGTATCAGCCCCAGCATTTT. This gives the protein CASSPATGEYQPQHF.

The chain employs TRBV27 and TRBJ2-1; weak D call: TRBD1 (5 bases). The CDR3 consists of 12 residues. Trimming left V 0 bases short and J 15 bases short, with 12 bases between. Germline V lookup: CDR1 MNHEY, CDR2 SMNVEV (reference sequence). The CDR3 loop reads CASSLSRSQVFF. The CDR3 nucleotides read TGTGCCAGCAGTTTATCGCGTTCACAGGTGTTCTTC.

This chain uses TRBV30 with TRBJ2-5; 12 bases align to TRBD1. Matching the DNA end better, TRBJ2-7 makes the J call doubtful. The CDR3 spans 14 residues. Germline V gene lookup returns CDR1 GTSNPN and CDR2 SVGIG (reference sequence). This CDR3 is CAWSAGQGAYEQYF. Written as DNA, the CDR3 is TGTGCCTGGAGTGCGGGACAGGGGGCTTACGAGCAGTACTTC.

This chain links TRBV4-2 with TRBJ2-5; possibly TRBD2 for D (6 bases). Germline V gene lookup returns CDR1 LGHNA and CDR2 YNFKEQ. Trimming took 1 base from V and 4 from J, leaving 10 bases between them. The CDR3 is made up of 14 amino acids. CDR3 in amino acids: CASSQVFGRETQYF. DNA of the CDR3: TGTGCCAGCAGCCAAGTTTTCGGGAGAGAGACCCAGTACTTC.

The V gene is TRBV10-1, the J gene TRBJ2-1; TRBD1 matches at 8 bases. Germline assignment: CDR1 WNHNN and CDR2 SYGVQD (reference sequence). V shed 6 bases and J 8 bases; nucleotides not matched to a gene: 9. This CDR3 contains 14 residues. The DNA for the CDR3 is TGCGCCAGCAGCACGGTCCAGGGGGCCTATGAGCAGTTCTTC. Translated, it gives CASSTVQGAYEQFF.

Here the CDR3 DNA reads TGTGCCAGCAAGACTAGCGGAACCTCCTACAATGAGCAGTTCTTC. Protein product: CASKTSGTSYNEQFF. This chain uses TRBV2 with TRBJ2-1; 9 bases fit TRBD2. This CDR3 contains 15 residues. From germline, CDR1 is SNHLY and CDR2 FYNNEI. Trimming cost V 7 bases and J 0 bases; bases outside gene matches: 4. The full variable domain, rest sourced from reference TRBV2 and TRBJ2-1, is EPEVTQTPSHQVTQMGQEVILRCVPISNHLYFYWYRQILGQKVEFLVSFYNNEISEKSEIFDDQFSVERPDGSNFTLKIRSTKLEDSAMYFCASKTSGTSYNEQFFGPGTRLTVL.

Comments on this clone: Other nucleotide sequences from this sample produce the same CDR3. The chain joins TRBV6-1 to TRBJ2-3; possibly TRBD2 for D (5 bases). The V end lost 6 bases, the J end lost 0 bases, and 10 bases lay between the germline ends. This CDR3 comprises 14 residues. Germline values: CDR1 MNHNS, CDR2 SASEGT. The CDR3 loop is CASRTGLSTDTQYF. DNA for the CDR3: TGTGCCAGCAGAACCGGACTCAGCACAGATACGCAGTATTTT.

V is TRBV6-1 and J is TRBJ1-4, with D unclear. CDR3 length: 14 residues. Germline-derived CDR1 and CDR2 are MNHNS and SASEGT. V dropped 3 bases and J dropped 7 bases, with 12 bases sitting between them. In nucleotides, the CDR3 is TGTGCCAGCAGTGATCGCGGTTTCGGTGAAAAACTGTTTTTT. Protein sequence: CASSDRGFGEKLFF.